This TCR beta chain was observed in a study of cytomegalovirus exposure and HLA in healthy donors. Trimming removed 6 bases at V and 5 bases at J, with 19 bases between. The germline gives CDR1 SEHNR, CDR2 FQNEAQ (reference sequence). The CDR3 spans 15 residues. 13 Jbeta primers and 60 Vbeta primers were used for the PCR. In the original analysis: Unique TCR beta chains numbered around 80 million in a later analysis, with 10 million to 14 million shared. Data came from immunoSEQ multiplex PCR; TCRdb stores just in-frame clones and leaves some out. The V and J calls and clone size are taken from that table; D and trimming were inferred from the DNA. The sample yields about 190,000 clones, roughly 80% seen once.

Sample: PBMCs. This rearrangement joins TRBV7-9 to TRBJ1-1; no reliable D call. The TCR originated in a man aged 50 to 60 in good health and CMV-seronegative. The CDR3 nucleotides read TGTGCCAGCAGGGGCAGTAACGATGGAGGGACTGAAGCTTTCTTT. Amino acid sequence: CASRGSNDGGTEAFF.